This T cell receptor (beta chain) was obtained from a study of post-analysis software for immune sequencing data. As for the study in general: Relapsing-remitting, secondary progressive and progressive-relapsing multiple sclerosis courses were included. Broader study findings: Among roughly 5 TRBV segments more frequent in patients than controls were TRBV5-6, TRBV5-1 and TRBV20-1.

Incorporated into the TCR beta cDNA libraries were unique molecular identifiers, which served to reduce PCR and sequencing biases. Hundreds of thousands of cDNA molecules were obtained from about 0.98 to 11 million T cells. TCRdb redid the calling of the PCR reads with MiXCR, one entry per CDR3 protein. The data show 450,000 or so distinct CDR3 sequences, with around 40% seen just once and 9.5% to 13% held by the top ten. A word on this clonotype: Its antigen remains unknown.

The trim removed 4 bases at V and 0 bases at J, leaving 4 bases unmatched. Germline lookup yields CDR1 SGHRS and CDR2 YFSETQ. The CDR3 loop spans 16 amino acids. The sequenced material came from blood. This chain uses TRBV5-1 with TRBJ2-1, with 10 bases that match TRBD2. The receptor was derived from a girl aged 5-17 years with multiple sclerosis. CDR3 sequence: CASSPGLATSYNEQFF. The CDR3, as DNA: TGCGCCAGCAGCCCGGGACTAGCGACCTCCTACAATGAGCAGTTCTTC.